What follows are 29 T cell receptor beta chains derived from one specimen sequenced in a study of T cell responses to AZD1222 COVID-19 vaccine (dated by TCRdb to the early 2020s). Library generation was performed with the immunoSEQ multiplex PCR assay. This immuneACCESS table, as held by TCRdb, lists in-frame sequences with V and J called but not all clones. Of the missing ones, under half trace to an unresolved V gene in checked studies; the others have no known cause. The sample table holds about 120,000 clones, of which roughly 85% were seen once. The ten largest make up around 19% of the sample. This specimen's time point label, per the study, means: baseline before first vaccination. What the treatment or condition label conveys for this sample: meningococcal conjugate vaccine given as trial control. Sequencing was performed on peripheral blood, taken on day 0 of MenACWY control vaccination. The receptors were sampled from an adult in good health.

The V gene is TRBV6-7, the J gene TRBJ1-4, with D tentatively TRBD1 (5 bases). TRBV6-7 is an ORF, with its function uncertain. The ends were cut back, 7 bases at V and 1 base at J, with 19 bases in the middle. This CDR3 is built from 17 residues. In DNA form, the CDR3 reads TGTGCCAGCACCCAACCGCTCAGGGACTTAACTAATGAAAAACTGTTTTTT. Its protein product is CASTQPLRDLTNEKLFF.

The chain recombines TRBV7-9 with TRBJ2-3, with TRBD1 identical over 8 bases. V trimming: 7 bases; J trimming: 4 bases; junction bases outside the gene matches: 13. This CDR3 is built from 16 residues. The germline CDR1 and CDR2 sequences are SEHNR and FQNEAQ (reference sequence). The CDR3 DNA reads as TGTGCCAGCACTCCTCGGGTCGTACAGGGGGCAGATACGCAGTATTTT. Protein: CASTPRVVQGADTQYF.

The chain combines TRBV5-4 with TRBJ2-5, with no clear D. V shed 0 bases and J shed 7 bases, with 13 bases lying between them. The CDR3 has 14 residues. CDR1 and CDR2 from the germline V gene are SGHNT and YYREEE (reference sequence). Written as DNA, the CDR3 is TGTGCCAGCAGCTTGGATGGGCAGCCCGGGACCCAGTACTTC. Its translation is CASSLDGQPGTQYF.

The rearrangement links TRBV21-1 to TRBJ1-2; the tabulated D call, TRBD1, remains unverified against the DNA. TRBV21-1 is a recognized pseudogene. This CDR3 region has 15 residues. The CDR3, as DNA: TGTGCCAGCGCCATTATTGAGGTCAGGGGTGGAGGCTACACCTTC. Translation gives CASAIIEVRGGGYTF.

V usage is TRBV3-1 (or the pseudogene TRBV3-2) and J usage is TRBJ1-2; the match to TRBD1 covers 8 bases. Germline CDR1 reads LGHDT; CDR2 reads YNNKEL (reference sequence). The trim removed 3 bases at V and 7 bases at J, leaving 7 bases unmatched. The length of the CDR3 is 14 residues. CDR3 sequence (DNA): TGTGCCAGCAGCCAGACACGGACAGGGTTTGGCTACACCTTC. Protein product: CASSQTRTGFGYTF.

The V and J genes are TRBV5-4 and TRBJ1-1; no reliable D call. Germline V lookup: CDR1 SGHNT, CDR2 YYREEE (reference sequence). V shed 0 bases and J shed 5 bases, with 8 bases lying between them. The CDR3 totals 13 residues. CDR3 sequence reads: CASSLVRGTEAFF. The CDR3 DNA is TGTGCCAGCAGCTTGGTACGTGGAACTGAAGCTTTCTTT.

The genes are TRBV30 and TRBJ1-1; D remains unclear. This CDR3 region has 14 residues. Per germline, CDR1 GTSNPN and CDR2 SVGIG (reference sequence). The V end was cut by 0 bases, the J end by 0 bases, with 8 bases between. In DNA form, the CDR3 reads TGTGCCTGGAGTGTCCCAAGAGTGAACACTGAAGCTTTCTTT. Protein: CAWSVPRVNTEAFF. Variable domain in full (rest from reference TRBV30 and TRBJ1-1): SQTIHQWPATLVQPVGSPLSLECTVEGTSNPNLYWYRQAAGRGLQLLFYSVGIGQISSEVPQNLSASRPQDRQFILSSKKLLLSDSGFYLCAWSVPRVNTEAFFGQGTRLTVV.

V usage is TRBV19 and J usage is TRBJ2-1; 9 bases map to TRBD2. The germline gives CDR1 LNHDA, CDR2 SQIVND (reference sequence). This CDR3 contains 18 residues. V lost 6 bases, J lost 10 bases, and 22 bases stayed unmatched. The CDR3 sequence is CASSGGLRSGSVRGEQFF. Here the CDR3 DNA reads TGTGCCAGTAGCGGAGGACTTCGTAGCGGGAGCGTACGGGGAGAGCAGTTCTTC.

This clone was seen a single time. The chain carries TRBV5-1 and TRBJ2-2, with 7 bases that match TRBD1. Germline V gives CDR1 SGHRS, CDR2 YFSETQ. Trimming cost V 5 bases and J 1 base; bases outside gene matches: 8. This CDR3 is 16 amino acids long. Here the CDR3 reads CASSPTGTVNTGELFF. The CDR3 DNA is TGCGCCAGCAGTCCGACCGGGACAGTGAACACCGGGGAGCTGTTTTTT.

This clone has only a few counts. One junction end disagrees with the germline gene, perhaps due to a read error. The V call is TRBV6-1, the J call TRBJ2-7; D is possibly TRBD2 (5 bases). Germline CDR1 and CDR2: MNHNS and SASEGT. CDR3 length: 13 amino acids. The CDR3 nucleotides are TGTGCCAGCAGTGAAGCGAGAGGGAGTCCCCACCACTTC. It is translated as CASSEARGSPHHF.

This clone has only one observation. Here the CDR3 DNA reads TGCGCCAGCAGAACCGGGACTAGCGGGGCGAACACCGGGGAGCTGTTTTTT. Translating it yields CASRTGTSGANTGELFF. The rearrangement links TRBV5-1 to TRBJ2-2; 13 bases fit TRBD2. CDR3 length: 17 amino acids. Looked up from germline, CDR1 is SGHRS and CDR2 is YFSETQ. Trimming took 5 bases from V and 0 from J; bases not matched to a gene: 4.

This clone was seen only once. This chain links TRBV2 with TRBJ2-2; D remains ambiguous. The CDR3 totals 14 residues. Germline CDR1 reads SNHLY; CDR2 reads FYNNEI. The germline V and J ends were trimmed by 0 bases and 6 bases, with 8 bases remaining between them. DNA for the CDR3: TGTGCCAGCAGTGAAGCGAATGGGGCCGGGGAGCTGTTTTTT. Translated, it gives CASSEANGAGELFF.

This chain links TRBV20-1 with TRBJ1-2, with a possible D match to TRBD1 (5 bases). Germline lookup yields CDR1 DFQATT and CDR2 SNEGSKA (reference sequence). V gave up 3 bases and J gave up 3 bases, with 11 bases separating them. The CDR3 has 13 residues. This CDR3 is CSASLDSHYGYTF. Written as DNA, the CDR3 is TGCAGTGCTAGTTTAGACAGCCACTATGGCTACACCTTC.

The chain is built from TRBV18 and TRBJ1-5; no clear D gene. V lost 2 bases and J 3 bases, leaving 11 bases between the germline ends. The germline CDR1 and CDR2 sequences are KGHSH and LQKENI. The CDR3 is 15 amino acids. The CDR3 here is CASSPSARLNQPQHF. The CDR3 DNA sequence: TGTGCCAGCTCACCATCCGCGCGTCTCAATCAGCCCCAGCATTTT.

CDR3 loop: CASKKDGRNTGELFF. The DNA for the CDR3 is TGTGCCAGCAAGAAAGATGGCAGGAACACCGGGGAGCTGTTTTTT. This sequence joins TRBV6-6 and TRBJ2-2, with unresolved D. Germline CDR1 reads MNHNY; CDR2 reads SVGAGI (reference sequence). Trimming stripped 7 bases from V and 1 base from J, with 13 bases between. This CDR3 is built from 15 residues.

In DNA, the CDR3 is TGCGCCAGCAGCCAAGACGGCAGGGATAATGAAAAACTGTTTTTT. The encoded protein is CASSQDGRDNEKLFF. The chain has TRBV4-1 and TRBJ1-4, with D possibly being TRBD1 (5 bases). CDR1 MGHRA and CDR2 YSYEKL come from the germline V gene. The CDR3 sequence is 15 residues long. The V end was cut by 0 bases, the J end by 4 bases, with 9 bases between.

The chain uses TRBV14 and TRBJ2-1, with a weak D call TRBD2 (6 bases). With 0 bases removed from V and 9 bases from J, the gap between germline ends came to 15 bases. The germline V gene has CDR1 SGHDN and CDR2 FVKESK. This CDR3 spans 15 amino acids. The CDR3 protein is CASSQDLGLLGEQFF. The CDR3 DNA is TGTGCCAGCAGCCAAGATTTAGGACTACTCGGTGAGCAGTTCTTC.

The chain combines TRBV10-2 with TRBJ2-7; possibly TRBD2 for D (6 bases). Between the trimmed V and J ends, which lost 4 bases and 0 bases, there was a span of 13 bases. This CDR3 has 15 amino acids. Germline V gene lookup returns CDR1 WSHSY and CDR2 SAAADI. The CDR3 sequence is CASSGGGDRSYEQYF. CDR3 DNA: TGCGCCAGCAGTGGGGGAGGCGATCGCTCCTACGAGCAGTACTTC.

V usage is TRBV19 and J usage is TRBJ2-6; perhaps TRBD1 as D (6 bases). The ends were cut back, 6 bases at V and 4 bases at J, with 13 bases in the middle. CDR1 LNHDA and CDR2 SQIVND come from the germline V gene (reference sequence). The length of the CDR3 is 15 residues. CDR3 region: CASRLQGTGANVLTF. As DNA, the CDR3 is TGTGCCAGTAGACTACAGGGAACCGGGGCCAACGTCCTGACTTTC.

The DNA of the CDR3 is TGTGCCAGCAGCTTGGGAGGGACCCAGTACTTC. Its protein is CASSLGGTQYF. The gene calls are TRBV5-4 and TRBJ2-5; no definite D call. The V end was cut by 0 bases, the J end by 7 bases, with 4 bases between. Germline CDR1 reads SGHNT; CDR2 reads YYREEE (reference sequence). The CDR3 runs 11 residues.

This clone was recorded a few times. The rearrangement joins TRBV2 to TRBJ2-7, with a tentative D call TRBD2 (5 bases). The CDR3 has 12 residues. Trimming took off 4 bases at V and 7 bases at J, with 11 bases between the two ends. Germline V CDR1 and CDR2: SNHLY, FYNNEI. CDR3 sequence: CASSASWREQYF. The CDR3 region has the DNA TGTGCCAGCAGTGCAAGTTGGAGGGAGCAGTACTTC.

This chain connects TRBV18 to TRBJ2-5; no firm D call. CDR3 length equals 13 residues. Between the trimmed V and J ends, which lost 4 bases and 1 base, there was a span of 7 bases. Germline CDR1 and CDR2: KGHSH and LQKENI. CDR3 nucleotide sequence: TGTGCCAGCTCACGTGCGCTCCAAGAGACCCAGTACTTC. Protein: CASSRALQETQYF.

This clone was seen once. CDR3 amino acids: CASSHQEGGYEQYF. The CDR3 nucleotides read TGCGCCAGCAGCCACCAGGAGGGCGGGTACGAGCAGTACTTC. The rearrangement links TRBV5-1 to TRBJ2-7; D might be TRBD2 (6 bases). This CDR3 contains 14 residues. V lost 4 bases and J lost 4, with 15 bases in between. In germline, CDR1 is SGHRS, CDR2 YFSETQ.

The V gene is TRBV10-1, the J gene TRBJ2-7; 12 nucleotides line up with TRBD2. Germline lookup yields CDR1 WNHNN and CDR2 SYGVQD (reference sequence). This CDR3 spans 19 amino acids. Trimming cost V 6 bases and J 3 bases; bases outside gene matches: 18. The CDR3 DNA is TGCGCCAGCAGGGAGCGTCCCGGGACTAGCGGGCGATCCCTCTACGAGCAGTACTTC. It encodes CASRERPGTSGRSLYEQYF.

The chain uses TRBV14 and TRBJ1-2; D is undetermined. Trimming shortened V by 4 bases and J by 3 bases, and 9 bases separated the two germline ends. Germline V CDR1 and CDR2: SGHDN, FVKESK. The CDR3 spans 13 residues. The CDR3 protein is CASSLDRYYGYTF. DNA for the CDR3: TGTGCCAGCAGCCTTGACCGGTACTATGGCTACACCTTC.

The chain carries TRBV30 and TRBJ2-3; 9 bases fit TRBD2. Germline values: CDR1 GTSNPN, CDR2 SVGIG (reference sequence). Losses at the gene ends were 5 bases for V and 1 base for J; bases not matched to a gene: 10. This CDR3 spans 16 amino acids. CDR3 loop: CAWGDRLADRTDTQYF. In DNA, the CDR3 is TGTGCCTGGGGGGACCGACTAGCGGACCGCACAGATACGCAGTATTTT.

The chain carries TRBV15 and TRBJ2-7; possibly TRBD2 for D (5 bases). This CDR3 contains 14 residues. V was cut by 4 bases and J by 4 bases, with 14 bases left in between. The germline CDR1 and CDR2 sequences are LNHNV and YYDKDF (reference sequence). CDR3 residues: CATSILGGVYEQYF. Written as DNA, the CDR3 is TGTGCCACCAGCATTTTAGGAGGAGTTTACGAGCAGTACTTC.

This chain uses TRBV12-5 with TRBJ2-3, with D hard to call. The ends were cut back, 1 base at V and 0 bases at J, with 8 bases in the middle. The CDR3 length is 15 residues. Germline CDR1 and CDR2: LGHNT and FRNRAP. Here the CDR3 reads CASGLEGPSTDTQYF. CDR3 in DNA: TGTGCTAGTGGTTTGGAGGGCCCGAGCACAGATACGCAGTATTTT.

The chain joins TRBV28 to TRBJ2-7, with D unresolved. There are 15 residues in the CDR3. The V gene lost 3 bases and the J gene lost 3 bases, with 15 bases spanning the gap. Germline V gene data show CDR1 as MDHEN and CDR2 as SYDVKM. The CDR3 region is CASSFIGRPGYEQYF. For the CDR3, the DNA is TGTGCCAGCAGTTTTATCGGCAGGCCCGGCTACGAGCAGTACTTC.